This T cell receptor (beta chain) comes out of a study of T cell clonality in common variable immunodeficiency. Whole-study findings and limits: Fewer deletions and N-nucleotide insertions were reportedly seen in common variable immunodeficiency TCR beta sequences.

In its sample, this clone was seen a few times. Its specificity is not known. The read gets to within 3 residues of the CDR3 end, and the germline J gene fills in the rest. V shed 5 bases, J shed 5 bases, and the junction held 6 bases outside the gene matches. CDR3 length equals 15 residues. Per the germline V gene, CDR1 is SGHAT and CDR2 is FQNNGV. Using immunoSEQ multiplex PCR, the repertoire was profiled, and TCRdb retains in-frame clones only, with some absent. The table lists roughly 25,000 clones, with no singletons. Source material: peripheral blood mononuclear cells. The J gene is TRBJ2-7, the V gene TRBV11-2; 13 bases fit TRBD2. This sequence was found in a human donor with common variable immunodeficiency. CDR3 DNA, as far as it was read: TGTGCCAGCAGCCCCTGGACTAGCGGGAGAGACGAG. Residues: CASSPWTSGRDE. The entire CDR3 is CASSPWTSGRDEQYF.